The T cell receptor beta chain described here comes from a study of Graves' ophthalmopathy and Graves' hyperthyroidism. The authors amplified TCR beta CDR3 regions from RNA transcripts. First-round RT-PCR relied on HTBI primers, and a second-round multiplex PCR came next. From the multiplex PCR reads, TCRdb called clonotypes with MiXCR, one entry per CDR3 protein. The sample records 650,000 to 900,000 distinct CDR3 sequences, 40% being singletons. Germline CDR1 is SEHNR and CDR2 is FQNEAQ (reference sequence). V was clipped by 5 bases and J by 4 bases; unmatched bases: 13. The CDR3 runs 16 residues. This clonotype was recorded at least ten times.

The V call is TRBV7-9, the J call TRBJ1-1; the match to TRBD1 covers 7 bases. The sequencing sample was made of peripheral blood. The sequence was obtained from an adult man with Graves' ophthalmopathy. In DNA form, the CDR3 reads TGTGCCAGCAGCCCCCGATGGACAGGCGGGGGCACTGAAGCTTTCTTT. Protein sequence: CASSPRWTGGGTEAFF.